A selection of T cell receptor beta chains follows, all from one sample in a study of T cell responses to AZD1222 COVID-19 vaccine. Repertoires were generated with immunoSEQ multiplex PCR, while TCRdb's copy carries only in-frame clones and drops some. The table includes about 89,000 clones, around nine tenths detected once. The sample here was peripheral blood, taken 28 days after the second AZD1222 dose. These receptors came from an adult who received the AZD1222 COVID-19 vaccine. Each CDR3 is given with its conserved first and last residue. The order of the fields is V gene, D gene, J gene, clone size, CDR3 protein, CDR3 DNA. A D gene is named only where the DNA matches it firmly. Where a row states a size, it is once, few, many or the class of an expanded clone; other rows omit it.

V: TRBV6-6
D: .
J: TRBJ1-1
size: .
CDR3: CASSHTSAPQSTEAFF
DNA: TGTGCCAGCAGCCACACCTCAGCCCCTCAGAGCACTGAAGCTTTCTTT

V: TRBV5-1
D: .
J: TRBJ1-1
size: .
CDR3: CASSLIQGTNTEAFF
DNA: TGCGCCAGCAGCTTGATCCAGGGCACGAACACTGAAGCTTTCTTT

V: TRBV3-1/TRBV3-2
D: TRBD1
J: TRBJ1-2
size: .
CDR3: CASSQEPWEGADYGYTF
DNA: TGTGCCAGCAGCCAAGAACCCTGGGAGGGGGCGGACTATGGCTACACCTTC

V: TRBV5-6
D: .
J: TRBJ2-7
size: .
CDR3: CASSFGGPSYEQYF
DNA: TGTGCCAGCAGCTTCGGGGGGCCCTCCTACGAGCAGTACTTC

V: TRBV5-1
D: TRBD1
J: TRBJ2-7
size: .
CDR3: CASSLWDRGYEQYF
DNA: TGCGCCAGCAGCTTATGGGACAGGGGCTACGAGCAGTACTTC

V: TRBV28
D: .
J: TRBJ2-5
size: .
CDR3: CASSYRQETQYF
DNA: TGTGCCAGCAGTTACAGACAAGAGACCCAGTACTTC

V: TRBV7-9
D: TRBD1
J: TRBJ2-7
size: .
CDR3: CASSPNPGTGSYEQYF
DNA: TGTGCCAGCAGCCCGAACCCCGGGACAGGGTCCTACGAGCAGTACTTC

V: TRBV11-3
D: .
J: TRBJ2-5
size: .
CDR3: CASKGGASRETQYF
DNA: TGTGCCAGCAAGGGGGGGGCTTCCCGAGAGACCCAGTACTTC

V: TRBV28
D: .
J: TRBJ1-1
size: .
CDR3: CASSHRNGQGFPEAFF
DNA: TGTGCCAGCAGTCATCGAAATGGGCAGGGTTTCCCTGAAGCTTTCTTT

V: TRBV10-3
D: .
J: TRBJ2-1
size: .
CDR3: CAISGGDRDRRGWDEQFF
DNA: TGTGCCATCAGCGGGGGGGATCGGGACAGGCGCGGCTGGGATGAGCAGTTCTTC

V: TRBV7-7
D: .
J: TRBJ2-5
size: once
CDR3: CASSLGSGRQETQYF
DNA: TGTGCTAGCAGCCTCGGGAGCGGCAGACAAGAGACCCAGTACTTC

V: TRBV30
D: TRBD2
J: TRBJ2-5
size: once
CDR3: CAWSVSGGGKTQYF
DNA: TGTGCCTGGAGTGTCAGTGGGGGGGGGAAGACCCAGTACTTC

V: TRBV5-8
D: .
J: TRBJ2-7
size: .
CDR3: CASSLVLGSYEQYF
DNA: TGTGCCAGCAGCTTGGTTTTGGGCTCCTACGAGCAGTACTTC

V: TRBV9
D: .
J: TRBJ1-3
size: .
CDR3: CASSVGTGRNTIYF
DNA: TGTGCCAGCAGCGTAGGTACAGGAAGAAACACCATATATTTT

V: TRBV10-2
D: .
J: TRBJ1-5
size: .
CDR3: CASSESSFGQPQHF
DNA: TGCGCCAGCAGTGAGTCGAGTTTTGGTCAGCCCCAGCATTTT

V: TRBV7-9
D: .
J: TRBJ1-2
size: .
CDR3: CASSLVQPGYGCTF
DNA: TGTGCCAGCAGCTTAGTCCAGCCAGGGTATGGCTGCACCTTC

V: TRBV2
D: TRBD1
J: TRBJ1-6
size: .
CDR3: CAGAGQGYSPLHF
DNA: TGTGCCGGCGCGGGACAGGGCTATTCACCCCTCCACTTT

V: TRBV2
D: TRBD2
J: TRBJ2-1
size: .
CDR3: CASRTSSSYNEQFF
DNA: TGTGCCAGCAGGACTAGCAGTTCCTACAATGAGCAGTTCTTC

V: TRBV6-4
D: .
J: TRBJ2-1
size: .
CDR3: CASSVGTNNEQFF
DNA: TGTGCCAGCAGTGTCGGGACCAACAATGAGCAGTTCTTC

V: TRBV5-8
D: TRBD1
J: TRBJ1-4
size: .
CDR3: CASRTGTGNEKLFF
DNA: TGTGCCAGCAGGACCGGGACAGGGAATGAAAAACTGTTTTTT

V: TRBV27
D: TRBD1
J: TRBJ1-6
size: .
CDR3: CASRATGVHNNSPLHF
DNA: TGTGCCAGCAGAGCGACAGGGGTACACAATAATTCACCCCTCCACTTT

V: TRBV3-1/TRBV3-2
D: .
J: TRBJ2-7
size: .
CDR3: CASSLRRGEQYF
DNA: TGTGCCAGCAGCCTGAGGAGGGGCGAGCAGTACTTC

V: TRBV30
D: .
J: TRBJ2-5
size: .
CDR3: CAWSPSETQYF
DNA: TGTGCCTGGAGTCCTTCCGAGACCCAGTACTTC